Presented here are 20 T cell receptor beta chains from one specimen sequenced in a study of blood T cell repertoires in COVID-19. Profiling relied on immunoSEQ multiplex PCR, and the TCRdb table lists in-frame clones only, not all of them. The data contain about 190,000 clones, roughly 87% of them singletons. The sequenced material came from peripheral blood. The receptors originated from a middle-aged woman with acute or convalescent COVID-19.

The chain couples TRBV28 to TRBJ2-7, with 10 bases aligning to TRBD1. This CDR3 comprises 15 residues. The germline V gene encodes CDR1 MDHEN and CDR2 SYDVKM. The V segment lost 6 bases and the J segment 6 bases; nucleotides outside the gene matches: 11. This CDR3 reads CASRGGGTGVSEQYF. In DNA, the CDR3 is TGTGCCAGCAGGGGGGGTGGGACAGGGGTTAGCGAGCAGTACTTC.

J is TRBJ1-2 and V is TRBV11-2; the D gene is possibly TRBD1 (5 bases). This CDR3 has 13 amino acids. Deletions cut 5 bases from V and 6 bases from J, with 13 bases between. Per the germline V gene, CDR1 is SGHAT and CDR2 is FQNNGV. The CDR3 coding sequence is TGTGCCAGCAGCCACGGTAGGGGAAATGGCTACACCTTC. It encodes CASSHGRGNGYTF.

V is TRBV27 and J is TRBJ2-3, with a weak D call TRBD2 (5 bases). The CDR3 spans 19 residues. CDR1 and CDR2 from the germline V gene are MNHEY and SMNVEV (reference sequence). Trimming pared 3 bases from V and 5 bases from J, leaving 27 bases between. The CDR3 region has the DNA TGTGCCAGCAGTTTCGCCCCGACCTGGGCGGGTCGATGGGAAGATACGCAGTATTTT. Translation: CASSFAPTWAGRWEDTQYF.

The genes are TRBV7-3 and TRBJ2-7, with D hard to call. The CDR3 is 13 amino acids. Germline CDR1 reads SGHTA; CDR2 reads FQGTGA. Deletions cut 6 bases from V and 0 bases from J, with 9 bases between. DNA of the CDR3: TGTGCCAGCAGGCTATACAGCTCCTACGAGCAGTACTTC. As protein: CASRLYSSYEQYF. The variable domain in full, completed from reference TRBV7-3 and TRBJ2-7, reads GAGVSQTPSNKVTEKGKYVELRCDPISGHTALYWYRQSLGQGPEFLIYFQGTGAADDSGLPNDRFFAVRPEGSVSTLKIQRTERGDSAVYLCASRLYSSYEQYFGPGTRLTVT.

This clone is a singleton in its sample. J is TRBJ2-1 and V is TRBV9, with D hard to call. This CDR3 is built from 15 residues. V was shortened by 4 bases and J by 0 bases, with 11 bases between the two germline ends. Germline CDR1 is SGDLS and CDR2 is YYNGEE. This CDR3 reads CASSTTASSYNEQFF. The CDR3 DNA sequence: TGTGCCAGCAGCACGACGGCTAGCTCCTACAATGAGCAGTTCTTC.

This chain joins TRBV1 and TRBJ2-3; the D call TRBD2 from the table was never checked on the DNA. TRBV1 is shown as a pseudogene. CDR3 length equals 17 residues. The CDR3, as DNA: TGCACCAGCAGCCCCGGACTAGCGGGGGAGCGCACAGATACGCAGTATTTT. It encodes CTSSPGLAGERTDTQYF.

The V call is TRBV18, the J call TRBJ2-3; 7 positions agree with TRBD2. The CDR3 totals 16 residues. The V and J ends lost 6 bases and 0 bases, in that order; junction bases with no gene match: 9. Germline CDR1 is KGHSH and CDR2 is LQKENI. The CDR3 region is CASSPRLATSTDTQYF. The CDR3 bases are TGTGCCAGCTCCCCAAGACTAGCCACAAGCACAGATACGCAGTATTTT.

The chain links TRBV23-1 to TRBJ2-5; TRBD2 is a possible D gene (6 bases). TRBV23-1 is labeled an ORF, and its function is uncertain. Trimming stripped 6 bases from V and 2 bases from J, with 19 bases between. The CDR3 length is 16 residues. CDR3 amino acids: CASSPGGGTSQETQYF. CDR3 coding DNA: TGCGCCAGCAGCCCAGGAGGAGGGACCTCACAAGAGACCCAGTACTTC.

The rearrangement joins TRBV28 to TRBJ2-3, with 11 bases fitting TRBD2. V lost 6 bases, J lost 6 bases, and 14 bases stayed unmatched. The length of the CDR3 is 17 residues. CDR1 is MDHEN, CDR2 SYDVKM, per germline. The CDR3 loop is CASSPSIAGGLLDTQYF. The CDR3 region has the DNA TGTGCCAGCAGCCCGTCGATAGCGGGAGGGCTCTTGGATACGCAGTATTTT.

This clone was seen only a few times. V usage is TRBV3-1 (or the pseudogene TRBV3-2) and J usage is TRBJ2-3, with TRBD1 matching 8 bases. The junction had 2 bases not matched to a gene; V was cut back by 1 base and J by 2 bases. CDR1 is LGHDT and CDR2 is YNNKEL in the germline V gene (reference sequence). The CDR3 contains 15 residues. CDR3 loop: CASSQGDRSTDTQYF. CDR3 bases: TGTGCCAGCAGCCAAGGGGACAGGTCCACAGATACGCAGTATTTT.

The chain combines TRBV9 with TRBJ2-7; D is perhaps TRBD1 (6 bases). The CDR3 spans 16 residues. The germline V gene encodes CDR1 SGDLS and CDR2 YYNGEE. Trimming stripped 5 bases from V and 0 bases from J, with 18 bases between. As DNA, the CDR3 is TGTGCCAGCAGTGACCCCCCCGGACAGTACTCCTACGAGCAGTACTTC. Translating it yields CASSDPPGQYSYEQYF. Using reference TRBV9 and TRBJ2-7 for the parts outside the CDR3, the full variable domain is DSGVTQTPKHLITATGQRVTLRCSPRSGDLSVYWYQQSLDQGLQFLIQYYNGEERAKGNILERFSAQQFPDLHSELNLSSLELGDSALYFCASSDPPGQYSYEQYFGPGTRLTVT.

The rearrangement links TRBV9 to TRBJ2-4; the D gene is possibly TRBD2 (5 bases). Germline V gene data show CDR1 as SGDLS and CDR2 as YYNGEE. V was cut by 3 bases and J by 1 base, with 23 bases left in between. The CDR3 has 19 amino acids. CDR3 in amino acids: CASSGAPRPEVWAKNIQYF. The CDR3, as DNA: TGTGCCAGCAGCGGGGCTCCCAGACCGGAGGTGTGGGCCAAAAACATTCAGTACTTC.

This clone was observed once. The chain links TRBV6-5 to TRBJ1-1, with D perhaps TRBD1 (6 bases). Trimming removed 7 bases from V and 4 bases from J, with 19 bases in between. The CDR3 consists of 15 residues. Germline V gene data show CDR1 as MNHEY and CDR2 as SVGAGI. This CDR3 is CASTKRGGQGTEAFF. CDR3 nucleotides: TGTGCCAGCACCAAACGAGGGGGTCAGGGCACTGAAGCTTTCTTT.

The chain has TRBV6-2 or TRBV6-3 and TRBJ2-5; 7 bases line up with TRBD2. After removal of 4 bases from V and 1 base from J, the junction contained 6 bases not matched to a gene. The CDR3 sequence is 15 residues long. Germline CDR1 is MNHEY and CDR2 is SVGEGT. CDR3 amino acids: CASSWTGGSQETQYF. In nucleotides, the CDR3 is TGTGCCAGCAGTTGGACGGGAGGTAGCCAAGAGACCCAGTACTTC.

This clone was seen only once. This sequence joins TRBV20-1 and TRBJ1-6; TRBD1 might be the D (5 bases). CDR1 and CDR2 from the germline V gene are DFQATT and SNEGSKA (reference sequence). V was clipped by 3 bases and J by 9 bases, with 15 bases between them. CDR3 size: 14 residues. The CDR3 DNA is TGCAGTGCTAGTCAGGCAGGGTTGTCTTCACCCCTCCACTTT. Its translation is CSASQAGLSSPLHF.

The chain is built from TRBV28 and TRBJ1-5, with D possibly matching TRBD1 (6 bases). Germline V lookup: CDR1 MDHEN, CDR2 SYDVKM. This CDR3 has 16 amino acids. V lost 6 bases and J 0 bases, leaving 15 bases between the germline ends. The CDR3 DNA sequence: TGTGCCAGCAGCTCGGGACAACGTTATAGCAATCAGCCCCAGCATTTT. The encoded protein is CASSSGQRYSNQPQHF.

The chain joins TRBV5-1 to TRBJ2-1, with 9 bases fitting TRBD2. The CDR3 spans 15 residues. V trimming: 0 bases; J trimming: 7 bases; junction bases outside the gene matches: 5. CDR1 and CDR2 from the germline V gene are SGHRS and YFSETQ. CDR3 sequence (DNA): TGCGCCAGCAGCTTGGCCCCTAGCGGGGTTAATGAGCAGTTCTTC. Its translation is CASSLAPSGVNEQFF.

The chain is built from TRBV5-5 and TRBJ2-7; D is possibly TRBD2 (6 bases). The CDR3 is made up of 15 amino acids. Trimming stripped 4 bases from V and 2 bases from J, with 16 bases between. The germline V gene has CDR1 SGHKS and CDR2 YYEKEE (reference sequence). For the CDR3, the DNA is TGTGCCAGCAGCGAGGGTTGGGGGGTGACCTACGAGCAGTACTTC. As protein: CASSEGWGVTYEQYF.

This clone has a handful of counts. The CDR3, as DNA: TGTGCCAGAAGCTTGGAATCAGGAAGAGACGAAAAACTGTTTTTT. Translation: CARSLESGRDEKLFF. This chain connects TRBV5-3 to TRBJ1-4; D remains unclear. TRBV5-3 is an open reading frame, and its role is uncertain. With 0 bases removed from V and 8 bases from J, the gap between germline ends came to 14 bases. The length of the CDR3 is 15 residues.

The V call is TRBV28, the J call TRBJ2-7; the match to TRBD2 covers 8 bases. Losses at the gene ends were 5 bases for V and 3 bases for J; bases not matched to a gene: 3. Germline V gives CDR1 MDHEN, CDR2 SYDVKM. The CDR3 length is 13 residues. The CDR3 nucleotides are TGTGCCAGCAGTCCGGGGACTAGCTACGAGCAGTACTTC. Protein product: CASSPGTSYEQYF. The whole variable domain, remainder taken from reference TRBV28 and TRBJ2-7, is DVKVTQSSRYLVKRTGEKVFLECVQDMDHENMFWYRQDPGLGLRLIYFSYDVKMKEKGDIPEGYSVSREKKERFSLILESASTNQTSMYLCASSPGTSYEQYFGPGTRLTVT.